The next 25 T cell receptor beta chains were all read from a single sample in a study of spatial heterogeneity in lung cancer. The time point: blood at routine non-recurrence follow-up after resection. TCRdb ran MiXCR on the 5' RACE reads and lists one entry per CDR3 protein. The sample carries about 15,000 distinct CDR3 sequences, about 18% recorded once. This specimen was PBMCs, taken at follow-up. These TCRs come from a male donor with early-stage non-small cell lung cancer.

This chain joins TRBV5-1 and TRBJ2-3; TRBD1 aligns across 8 bases. The germline CDR1 and CDR2 sequences are SGHRS and YFSETQ. The CDR3 is made up of 14 amino acids. With 2 bases clipped from V and 2 bases from J, the junction kept 1 base outside the gene matches. This chain's CDR3 is CASSFQGATDTQYF. In DNA, the CDR3 is TGCGCCAGCAGCTTCCAGGGGGCCACAGATACGCAGTATTTT.

This clonotype came up a few times. This CDR3 reads CASTNSVVSDTQYF. The CDR3, as DNA: TGTGCCAGCACGAATAGCGTAGTGAGCGATACGCAGTATTTT. This rearrangement joins TRBV2 to TRBJ2-3; perhaps TRBD2 as D (5 bases). This CDR3 is built from 14 residues. V dropped 7 bases and J dropped 6 bases, with 17 bases sitting between them. Looked up from germline, CDR1 is SNHLY and CDR2 is FYNNEI.

This clonotype was detected many times. CDR3 protein: CASSLVASGPTYEQYF. The CDR3 DNA reads TGCGCCAGCAGCTTGGTAGCAAGCGGGCCCACCTACGAGCAGTACTTC. V usage is TRBV5-1 and J usage is TRBJ2-7; TRBD2 is a possible D gene (6 bases). V was pared by 0 bases and J by 2 bases, with 15 bases between. Germline values: CDR1 SGHRS, CDR2 YFSETQ. The CDR3 contains 16 residues.

CDR3 loop: CASSSGGDYGYTF. For the CDR3, the DNA is TGTGCCAGCAGTTCAGGGGGCGACTATGGCTACACCTTC. The genes are TRBV7-3 and TRBJ1-2; TRBD1 matches at 8 bases. CDR1 is SGHTA and CDR2 is FQGTGA in the germline V gene. This CDR3 contains 13 residues. Germline trimming cut 6 bases from V and 3 bases from J; bases unmatched to any gene: 3. The whole variable domain, remainder taken from reference TRBV7-3 and TRBJ1-2, is GAGVSQTPSNKVTEKGKYVELRCDPISGHTALYWYRQSLGQGPEFLIYFQGTGAADDSGLPNDRFFAVRPEGSVSTLKIQRTERGDSAVYLCASSSGGDYGYTFGSGTRLTVV.

The chain employs TRBV6-1 and TRBJ2-3; TRBD2 agrees at 12 bases. Germline values: CDR1 MNHNS, CDR2 SASEGT. The CDR3 has 15 residues. The junction had 6 bases not matched to a gene; V was cut back by 6 bases and J by 5 bases. This CDR3 is CASSLTSGGLDTQYF. Here the CDR3 DNA reads TGTGCCAGCAGCCTGACTAGCGGGGGATTAGATACGCAGTATTTT.

This clonotype came up a few times. The V and J genes are TRBV18 and TRBJ1-5, with D maybe TRBD1 (6 bases). The CDR3 has 17 residues. V was clipped by 6 bases and J by 4 bases, with 22 bases between them. Germline loops: CDR1 KGHSH, CDR2 LQKENI. CDR3 loop: CASSRDTPEGGNQPQHF. The CDR3 nucleotides are TGTGCCAGCTCCCGGGACACCCCCGAAGGGGGGAATCAGCCCCAGCATTTT.

The chain carries TRBV20-1 and TRBJ1-1; 8 bases are a match to TRBD1. With V trimmed by 6 bases and J by 5 bases, 11 bases remained unmatched. CDR3 size: 14 residues. In germline, CDR1 is DFQATT, CDR2 SNEGSKA (reference sequence). As DNA, the CDR3 is TGCAGTGCCGAAACCCGGACAGGGAGGACTGAAGCTTTCTTT. Amino acids: CSAETRTGRTEAFF.

This clonotype has a count of ten or more. The rearrangement links TRBV10-3 to TRBJ2-1; TRBD1 matches at 7 bases. Per the germline V gene, CDR1 is ENHRY and CDR2 is SYGVKD. The CDR3 extends over 15 amino acids. V lost 10 bases, J lost 3 bases, and 12 bases stayed unmatched. CDR3 amino acids: CATKPEQGRYNEQFF. The CDR3, as DNA: TGTGCCACCAAACCCGAACAGGGGCGCTACAATGAGCAGTTCTTC.

The CDR3 loop reads CSVAGYKNTEAFF. CDR3 coding DNA: TGCAGCGTTGCGGGGTACAAGAACACTGAAGCTTTCTTT. The rearrangement joins TRBV29-1 to TRBJ1-1; D ambiguous. Germline CDR1 SQVTM, CDR2 ANQGSEA. The CDR3 has 13 amino acids. V was pared by 4 bases and J by 1 base, with 10 bases between. Combining the CDR3 with reference TRBV29-1 and TRBJ1-1 gives the whole variable domain SAVISQKPSRDICQRGTSLTIQCQVDSQVTMMFWYRQQPGQSLTLIATANQGSEATYESGFVIDKFPISRPNLTFSTLTVSNMSPEDSSIYLCSVAGYKNTEAFFGQGTRLTVV.

The chain recombines TRBV11-2 with TRBJ1-1; 9 bases map to TRBD1. CDR1 and CDR2 (germline): SGHAT, FQNNGV. The CDR3 loop spans 14 amino acids. With 5 bases clipped from V and 8 bases from J, the junction kept 9 bases outside the gene matches. The DNA for the CDR3 is TGTGCCAGCAGCCCCTCCCTGGGACAGGGAGAAGCTTTCTTT. This sequence encodes CASSPSLGQGEAFF.

This chain connects TRBV27 to TRBJ2-2; no firm D call. Trimming removed 6 bases at V and 4 bases at J, with 3 bases between. CDR3 length equals 11 residues. Germline CDR1 reads MNHEY; CDR2 reads SMNVEV (reference sequence). CDR3 in DNA: TGTGCCAGCAGGGGCACCGGGGAGCTGTTTTTT. The encoded protein is CASRGTGELFF.

This clonotype was recorded at least ten times. The V and J genes are TRBV10-3 and TRBJ2-1, with 8 bases aligning to TRBD1. The CDR3 sequence is 16 residues long. Unmatched junction bases numbered 14, after V lost 4 bases and J lost 9 bases. CDR1 ENHRY and CDR2 SYGVKD come from the germline V gene. The CDR3 is CAISGIGETGVSEQFF. CDR3 sequence (DNA): TGTGCCATCAGTGGAATAGGCGAGACAGGGGTATCTGAGCAGTTCTTC.

This clonotype qualifies as medium-sized (0.01 to 0.1%). This chain joins TRBV2 and TRBJ1-6; D uncertain. Germline V gives CDR1 SNHLY, CDR2 FYNNEI. The CDR3 has 14 amino acids. Trimming stripped 4 bases from V and 5 bases from J, with 9 bases between. CDR3 region: CASSGLENNSPLHF. For the CDR3, the DNA is TGTGCCAGCAGTGGATTGGAAAATAATTCACCCCTCCACTTT.

This clonotype was counted at least ten times. The V and J genes are TRBV6-5 and TRBJ2-7; possibly TRBD1 or TRBD2 for D (5 bases each). Germline CDR1 MNHEY, CDR2 SVGAGI. Trimming shortened V by 7 bases and J by 3 bases, and 13 bases separated the two germline ends. The CDR3 is made up of 13 amino acids. CDR3 sequence: CASILRDRYEQYF. CDR3 DNA sequence: TGTGCCAGCATCCTCCGGGACCGCTACGAGCAGTACTTC.

In this sample, this clonotype is medium-sized (0.01 to 0.1%). The chain combines TRBV10-1 with TRBJ2-5; 8 bases align to TRBD2. The CDR3 extends over 17 amino acids. Losses at the gene ends were 6 bases for V and 6 bases for J; bases not matched to a gene: 18. Germline-derived CDR1 and CDR2 are WNHNN and SYGVQD (reference sequence). CDR3 sequence: CASSSGRQGLAKKTQYF. The DNA of the CDR3 is TGCGCCAGCAGCTCAGGACGGCAAGGACTAGCTAAAAAGACCCAGTACTTC.

There are a few counts of this clonotype. The J gene is TRBJ2-7, the V gene TRBV20-1; a possible D gene is TRBD1 (6 bases). Germline CDR1 DFQATT, CDR2 SNEGSKA (reference sequence). The length of the CDR3 is 14 residues. V lost 2 bases and J 0 bases, leaving 11 bases between the germline ends. As DNA, the CDR3 is TGCAGTGCTAGAAATCCACAGGGCTCCTACGAGCAGTACTTC. Translated, it gives CSARNPQGSYEQYF.

The chain links TRBV2 to TRBJ1-6; the D is unclear. Germline CDR1 and CDR2: SNHLY and FYNNEI. This CDR3 is built from 15 residues. V was shortened by 8 bases and J by 0 bases, with 11 bases between the two germline ends. CDR3 bases: TGTGCCAGCCAACGGCGGAGCTCCTATAATTCACCCCTCCACTTT. This encodes CASQRRSSYNSPLHF.

This clonotype was picked up a small number of times. The chain employs TRBV7-9 and TRBJ1-2, with 7 bases identical to TRBD1. Trimming took 4 bases from V and 4 from J; bases not matched to a gene: 6. CDR1 SEHNR and CDR2 FQNEAQ come from the germline V gene (reference sequence). This CDR3 contains 14 residues. The CDR3 sequence is CASSSSTGSYGYTF. Here the CDR3 DNA reads TGTGCCAGCAGCTCGTCGACAGGGAGCTATGGCTACACCTTC.

The chain recombines TRBV18 with TRBJ2-1, with unresolved D. Trimming shortened V by 6 bases and J by 3 bases, and 6 bases separated the two germline ends. This CDR3 has 12 residues. CDR1 and CDR2 from the germline V gene are KGHSH and LQKENI. The CDR3 DNA reads as TGTGCCAGCTCTCAAGACTACAATGAGCAGTTCTTC. Translation gives CASSQDYNEQFF. Variable domain in full (rest from reference TRBV18 and TRBJ2-1): NAGVMQNPRHLVRRRGQEARLRCSPMKGHSHVYWYRQLPEEGLKFMVYLQKENIIDESGMPKERFSAEFPKEGPSILRIQQVVRGDSAAYFCASSQDYNEQFFGPGTRLTVL.

This clonotype was seen more than once but under ten times. The V and J genes are TRBV7-2 and TRBJ2-7; D remains unclear. The CDR3 is 15 amino acids. V was cut by 1 base and J by 0 bases, with 10 bases left in between. Germline V gene data show CDR1 as SGHTA and CDR2 as FQGNSA. As DNA, the CDR3 is TGTGCCAGCAGCTTAGAACCAGGACCCTCCTACGAGCAGTACTTC. Protein: CASSLEPGPSYEQYF. Combining the CDR3 with reference TRBV7-2 and TRBJ2-7 gives the whole variable domain GAGVSQSPSNKVTEKGKDVELRCDPISGHTALYWYRQSLGQGLEFLIYFQGNSAPDKSGLPSDRFSAERTGGSVSTLTIQRTQQEDSAVYLCASSLEPGPSYEQYFGPGTRLTVT.

This clonotype has just a few counts. The chain is built from TRBV10-3 and TRBJ1-5, with a possible D match to TRBD1 (6 bases). The CDR3 sequence is 13 residues long. Germline CDR1 is ENHRY and CDR2 is SYGVKD. V was clipped by 3 bases and J by 6 bases, with 9 bases between them. The CDR3 here is CAISDQGTQPQHF. The DNA of the CDR3 is TGTGCCATCAGTGATCAGGGGACTCAGCCCCAGCATTTT.

The chain has TRBV19 and TRBJ2-7; 7 bases are shared with TRBD1. Germline assignment: CDR1 LNHDA and CDR2 SQIVND (reference sequence). The CDR3 has 14 amino acids. Trimming cost V 5 bases and J 7 bases; bases outside gene matches: 11. CDR3 coding DNA: TGTGCCAGTAGTTTTTCCCGGGACAGCGCGGAGCAGTACTTC. It translates to CASSFSRDSAEQYF.

Judged by abundance, this clonotype is medium-sized. The rearrangement links TRBV5-6 to TRBJ1-5; TRBD1 might be the D (6 bases). CDR1 SGHDT and CDR2 YYEEEE come from the germline V gene. The CDR3 covers 13 residues. Trimming took off 2 bases at V and 7 bases at J, with 10 bases between the two ends. The chain's CDR3 is CASSLQGSQPQHF. CDR3 sequence (DNA): TGTGCCAGCAGCTTACAGGGAAGCCAGCCCCAGCATTTT.

The chain is built from TRBV6-2 or TRBV6-3 and TRBJ1-2; D possibly corresponds to TRBD1 (6 bases). In germline, CDR1 is MNHEY, CDR2 SVGEGT. With 5 bases removed from V and 1 base from J, the gap between germline ends came to 14 bases. This CDR3 is 15 amino acids long. The chain's CDR3 is CASSKNRDNNYGYTF. For the CDR3, the DNA is TGTGCCAGCAGTAAGAACCGGGACAATAACTATGGCTACACCTTC.

A note on this clonotype: A much bigger clone sits one base away, suggesting this may be a read error. The CDR3 carries no conserved terminal phenylalanine or tryptophan, so it likely arises from a read error. This rearrangement joins TRBV20-1 to TRBJ2-7; 9 bases are shared with TRBD1. The germline CDR1 and CDR2 sequences are DFQATT and SNEGSKA (reference sequence). CDR3 length: 15 residues. V was clipped by 1 base and J by 5 bases; unmatched bases: 9. The CDR3 DNA sequence: TGCAGTGCTAGAGGGGGGGACAGGGTAGTAGACGAGCAGTACTTA. Translating it yields CSARGGDRVVDEQYL.